What follows are 30 T cell receptor beta chains derived from one specimen sequenced in a study of human T cells and chemical hapten exposure. Via MiXCR, TCRdb re-called the RACE reads, giving one row per CDR3 protein. The sample gives 95,000 to 100,000 distinct CDR3 sequences, 11% of which show up once; under 4% is in the top ten. The sample's time point: pre-sensitization, week 0. Treatment reported: therapeutic diphenylcyclopropenone sensitization with weekly scalp DPC. The sample here was whole blood, taken in connection with sensitization to the hapten diphenylcyclopropenone (DPC). Receptor source: a woman aged 60-75 years with alopecia areata. Some clones in this sample may be carry-over from other donors' samples.

The chain combines TRBV7-2 with TRBJ2-7; tentatively, D is TRBD1 or TRBD2 (6 bases each). With 4 bases removed from V and 0 bases from J, the gap between germline ends came to 10 bases. This CDR3 has 14 amino acids. CDR1 and CDR2 (germline): SGHTA, FQGNSA. This CDR3 reads CASSSQGGSYEQYF. In nucleotides, the CDR3 is TGTGCCAGCAGCTCACAGGGAGGCTCCTACGAGCAGTACTTC.

This clonotype was seen repeatedly, ten times or more. The chain uses TRBV5-8 and TRBJ1-5; 7 nucleotides align to TRBD1. The CDR3 spans 15 residues. Losses at the gene ends were 3 bases for V and 3 bases for J; bases not matched to a gene: 6. Per germline, CDR1 SGHTS and CDR2 YDEGEE. The CDR3 region has the DNA TGTGCCAGCAGCTCCGGGACAGACTACAATCAGCCCCAGCATTTT. Residues: CASSSGTDYNQPQHF.

The V call is TRBV9, the J call TRBJ1-6; no clear D gene. Germline V gene sequence: CDR1 SGDLS, CDR2 YYNGEE. This CDR3 has 15 amino acids. The germline V and J ends were trimmed by 0 bases and 3 bases, with 7 bases remaining between them. CDR3 sequence reads: CASSVDNGYNSPLHF. The DNA for the CDR3 is TGTGCCAGCAGCGTAGATAACGGCTATAATTCACCCCTCCACTTT.

This clonotype came up many times. The gene calls are TRBV7-6 and TRBJ2-2; D might be TRBD2 (5 bases). The CDR3 contains 15 residues. CDR1 and CDR2 (germline): SGHVS, FNYEAQ. Trimming removed 5 bases at V and 9 bases at J, with 19 bases between. The chain's CDR3 is CASSLSTGMVRELFF. DNA for the CDR3: TGTGCCAGCAGCCTATCGACCGGGATGGTGAGGGAGCTGTTTTTT.

This clonotype has just a few counts. This chain links TRBV5-6 with TRBJ2-1, with D perhaps TRBD1 (5 bases). Germline-derived CDR1 and CDR2 are SGHDT and YYEEEE. The CDR3 totals 13 residues. V lost 5 bases, J lost 16 bases, and 22 bases lay in between. The CDR3 DNA reads TGTGCCAGCAGTTCTAGAATGGGTGTGACAGTTTTCTTC. As protein: CASSSRMGVTVFF.

There are many counts of this clonotype. The CDR3 DNA is TGTGCCATCAGTCAGAACTACGGGGGTGACTCCTACGAGCAGTACTTC. Its translation: CAISQNYGGDSYEQYF. The chain joins TRBV10-3 to TRBJ2-7, with D maybe TRBD2 (6 bases). Germline V lookup: CDR1 ENHRY, CDR2 SYGVKD. Trimming removed 5 bases at V and 0 bases at J, with 17 bases between. CDR3 length equals 16 residues.

The gene calls are TRBV5-1 and TRBJ1-1; D perhaps matches TRBD1 (6 bases). Germline lookup yields CDR1 SGHRS and CDR2 YFSETQ. Trimming shortened V by 2 bases and J by 1 base, and 18 bases separated the two germline ends. The CDR3 runs to 17 residues. CDR3 sequence reads: CASSFRAIGQPNTEAFF. CDR3 coding DNA: TGCGCCAGCAGCTTCAGGGCAATAGGACAGCCGAACACTGAAGCTTTCTTT.

CDR3 residues: CASSYSTWNTEAFF. In DNA form, the CDR3 reads TGTGCCAGCAGTTACTCGACCTGGAACACTGAAGCTTTCTTT. The V and J genes are TRBV6-2 or TRBV6-3 and TRBJ1-1; D not resolved. Germline V gene data show CDR1 as MNHEY and CDR2 as SVGEGT. The V gene lost 0 bases and the J gene lost 1 base, with 6 bases spanning the gap. There are 14 residues in the CDR3.

This clonotype was observed at least ten times. This chain joins TRBV7-3 and TRBJ2-5; tentatively, D is TRBD2 (6 bases). CDR1 SGHTA and CDR2 FQGTGA come from the germline V gene. Trimming stripped 1 base from V and 7 bases from J, with 10 bases between. The CDR3 extends over 13 amino acids. This CDR3 is CASSLIAAGTQYF. CDR3 bases: TGTGCCAGCAGCTTAATAGCGGCTGGGACCCAGTACTTC.

This clonotype was detected ten times or more. The chain recombines TRBV7-2 with TRBJ2-5; 7 nucleotides match TRBD1. V lost 5 bases, J lost 3 bases, and 9 bases stayed unmatched. CDR3 length equals 15 residues. Per germline, CDR1 SGHTA and CDR2 FQGNSA. The CDR3 reads CASSENLTGKETQYF. The CDR3 region has the DNA TGTGCCAGCAGCGAAAATTTGACAGGGAAAGAGACCCAGTACTTC.

In this sample, this clonotype turned up many times. CDR3 in DNA: TGCAGCGTTGAAGATTCTGGGGCCGGGAACACTGAAGCTTTCTTT. It translates to CSVEDSGAGNTEAFF. The V and J genes are TRBV29-1 and TRBJ1-1; maybe TRBD1 (5 bases). Trimming pared 0 bases from V and 1 base from J, leaving 12 bases between. Germline lookup yields CDR1 SQVTM and CDR2 ANQGSEA. CDR3 length: 15 amino acids.

There are many counts of this clonotype. This chain uses TRBV5-1 with TRBJ2-3; TRBD2 matches 9 bases. Looked up from germline, CDR1 is SGHRS and CDR2 is YFSETQ. With V trimmed by 2 bases and J by 6 bases, 1 base remained unmatched. This CDR3 spans 13 amino acids. The CDR3 protein is CASSFSGGDTQYF. The CDR3 DNA follows: TGCGCCAGCAGCTTCAGCGGGGGGGATACGCAGTATTTT.

This clonotype was detected ten times or more. CDR3 residues: CAISEGGSGANVLTF. CDR3 in DNA: TGTGCCATCAGTGAAGGAGGCTCTGGGGCCAACGTCCTGACTTTC. The chain has TRBV10-3 and TRBJ2-6; TRBD2 is a possible D gene (5 bases). V lost 3 bases and J 0 bases, leaving 6 bases between the germline ends. The CDR3 spans 15 residues. Germline assignment: CDR1 ENHRY and CDR2 SYGVKD.

At least ten counts were recorded for this clonotype. The gene calls are TRBV7-3 and TRBJ1-1, with 7 nucleotides matching TRBD1. J was trimmed by 6 bases and V by 0 bases; bases with no gene match: 7. Germline V gives CDR1 SGHTA, CDR2 FQGTGA. This CDR3 region has 15 residues. The CDR3 sequence is CASSLTPDRTSEAFF. DNA for the CDR3: TGTGCCAGCAGCTTAACTCCGGACAGGACGTCTGAAGCTTTCTTT.

The V gene is TRBV12-3 or TRBV12-4, the J gene TRBJ2-1, with a weak D call TRBD2 (5 bases). CDR3 length: 12 residues. V lost 9 bases and J 8 bases, leaving 14 bases between the germline ends. CDR3 sequence: CASSIGGYEQFF. CDR3 DNA: TGTGCCAGTTCTATTGGAGGTTATGAGCAGTTCTTC.

The chain couples TRBV18 to TRBJ1-4, with a possible D match to TRBD1 (5 bases). Trimming removed 6 bases from V and 8 bases from J, with 22 bases in between. The CDR3 has 16 amino acids. CDR1 and CDR2 (germline): KGHSH, LQKENI. CDR3 bases: TGTGCCAGCTCGCTCAACAGCCAAAGGGGACGCGAAAAACTGTTTTTT. This sequence encodes CASSLNSQRGREKLFF.

This clonotype was counted a few times. V usage is TRBV29-1 and J usage is TRBJ2-1, with 7 nucleotides matching TRBD1. The V segment lost 3 bases and the J segment 5 bases; nucleotides outside the gene matches: 31. The CDR3 consists of 22 residues. In germline, CDR1 is SQVTM, CDR2 ANQGSEA. The CDR3 coding sequence is TGCAGCGTTGATAAATTCGTAGAACCACCGGGACAGAAACAACGAAGCAACAATGAGCAGTTCTTC. Its translation is CSVDKFVEPPGQKQRSNNEQFF.

Many counts were recorded for this clonotype. The chain couples TRBV6-5 to TRBJ2-3; no clear D gene. V lost 5 bases, J lost 7 bases, and 13 bases lay in between. This CDR3 has 13 amino acids. The germline V gene has CDR1 MNHEY and CDR2 SVGAGI. Here the CDR3 reads CASSIQYGNTQYF. The CDR3 DNA follows: TGTGCCAGCAGTATCCAATACGGCAATACGCAGTATTTT.

The chain links TRBV25-1 to TRBJ2-7; D possibly uses TRBD1 or TRBD2 (5 bases each). V lost 4 bases and J lost 6, with 7 bases in between. The CDR3 sequence is 11 residues long. Germline V CDR1 and CDR2: MGHDK, SYGVNS. Here the CDR3 reads CASSGGAEQYF. The DNA of the CDR3 is TGTGCCAGCAGTGGAGGGGCCGAGCAGTACTTC.

In this sample, this clonotype turned up many times. The V gene is TRBV7-8, the J gene TRBJ1-1; D might be TRBD1 (5 bases). The germline V and J ends were trimmed by 5 bases and 6 bases, with 10 bases remaining between them. This CDR3 region has 12 residues. CDR1 is SGHVS, CDR2 FQNEAQ, per germline. The CDR3: CASSVHRSEAFF. The DNA for the CDR3 is TGTGCCAGCAGCGTCCACAGGTCTGAAGCTTTCTTT.

Of note for this clonotype: No conserved phenylalanine or tryptophan is present at the end of the CDR3, so a read error is the likely explanation. J is TRBJ2-2 and V is TRBV18; no reliable D call. V lost 2 bases to trimming and J lost 4 bases, with 5 bases between them. The germline gives CDR1 KGHSH, CDR2 LQKENI. The CDR3 runs to 13 residues. DNA for the CDR3: TGTGCCAGCTCACCAATAGGCACCGGGGAGCTGTTTTCT. It yields the protein CASSPIGTGELFS.

The chain carries TRBV4-1 and TRBJ2-4; D uncertain. Trimming cost V 2 bases and J 1 base, with 15 bases left between them. The CDR3 contains 17 residues. Germline V gene lookup returns CDR1 MGHRA and CDR2 YSYEKL. CDR3 protein: CASSQYGLKRAKNIQYF. For the CDR3, the DNA is TGCGCCAGCAGCCAATATGGCCTGAAACGGGCCAAAAACATTCAGTACTTC.

This clonotype was seen only a few times. The rearrangement joins TRBV6-6 to TRBJ2-2; D might be TRBD2 (6 bases). This CDR3 contains 16 residues. Per the germline V gene, CDR1 is MNHNY and CDR2 is SVGAGI (reference sequence). With 0 bases removed from V and 4 bases from J, the gap between germline ends came to 12 bases. The CDR3 loop is CASSYSPSATTGELFF. The DNA for the CDR3 is TGTGCCAGCAGTTACTCGCCTAGCGCGACCACCGGGGAGCTGTTTTTT.

Ten or more counts support this clonotype. The CDR3 loop is CASRGDPYEQYF. DNA for the CDR3: TGTGCCAGCAGGGGTGACCCCTACGAGCAGTACTTC. The chain is built from TRBV6-2 or TRBV6-3 and TRBJ2-7; no reliable D call. Germline-derived CDR1 and CDR2 are MNHEY and SVGEGT. The CDR3 totals 12 residues. Trimming took 6 bases from V and 2 from J, leaving 8 bases between them.

This clonotype was counted ten times or more. The V and J genes are TRBV14 and TRBJ1-2; D uncertain. With 4 bases removed from V and 2 bases from J, the gap between germline ends came to 14 bases. Germline-derived CDR1 and CDR2 are SGHDN and FVKESK. The CDR3 runs to 15 residues. Written as DNA, the CDR3 is TGTGCCAGCAGCCCCTTTACCGCTCCCAACTATGGCTACACCTTC. Protein: CASSPFTAPNYGYTF. Full variable domain (remainder filled in from reference TRBV14 and TRBJ1-2): EAGVTQFPSHSVIEKGQTVTLRCDPISGHDNLYWYRRVMGKEIKFLLHFVKESKQDESGMPNNRFLAERTGGTYSTLKVQPAELEDSGVYFCASSPFTAPNYGYTFGSGTRLTVV.

As for this clonotype: Germline is not matched at one junction end, which may reflect a read error. The V gene is TRBV20-1, the J gene TRBJ2-7; a weak D match, TRBD2 (5 bases). Germline V gives CDR1 DFQATT, CDR2 SNEGSKA (reference sequence). The length of the CDR3 is 15 residues. The CDR3 spells CSARGSSVAVYEQYF. CDR3 coding DNA: TGCAGTGCGAGAGGGTCTTCGGTTGCAGTTTACGAGCAGTACTTC.

The chain couples TRBV21-1 to TRBJ1-1. TRBV21-1 is a pseudogene locus. The CDR3 sequence is 14 residues long. Here the CDR3 reads CASSKGRVDTEAFF. The CDR3 DNA reads as TGTGCCAGCAGCAAAGGGCGAGTGGACACTGAAGCTTTCTTT.

This clonotype was seen repeatedly, ten times or more. This rearrangement joins TRBV7-9 to TRBJ1-1; D is uncertain. Trimming cost V 0 bases and J 4 bases, with 6 bases left between them. The CDR3 consists of 13 residues. CDR1 and CDR2 from the germline V gene are SEHNR and FQNEAQ (reference sequence). The CDR3, as DNA: TGTGCCAGCAGCTTAGCGCTGGGCACTGAAGCTTTCTTT. Translation: CASSLALGTEAFF.

This clonotype has ten or more counts. The chain carries TRBV6-1 and TRBJ2-7, with D possibly being TRBD2 (6 bases). This CDR3 is built from 14 residues. The germline CDR1 and CDR2 sequences are MNHNS and SASEGT. V lost 8 bases to trimming and J lost 7 bases, with 21 bases between them. CDR3: CASVRDWGFEEQYF. In DNA form, the CDR3 reads TGTGCCAGCGTTCGGGACTGGGGTTTTGAAGAGCAGTACTTC.

This clonotype was seen at least ten times. V usage is TRBV13 and J usage is TRBJ1-3, with 9 bases lining up with TRBD1. V trimming: 4 bases; J trimming: 8 bases; junction bases outside the gene matches: 12. Germline lookup yields CDR1 PRHDT and CDR2 FYEKMQ (reference sequence). There are 16 residues in the CDR3. CDR3 bases: TGTGCCAGCAGCTCAAGACTGGGACAGGGAGAACACACCATATATTTT. Its translation: CASSSRLGQGEHTIYF.